The subject of this entry is one T cell receptor beta chain. Participants reported their clinical history, and cohort assignment relied on those reports. CDR3 length equals 13 residues. Germline CDR1 reads MDHEN; CDR2 reads SYDVKM. The germline V and J ends were trimmed by 6 bases and 4 bases, with 12 bases remaining between them. This record belongs to a study of blood T cell repertoires in COVID-19. Overall study context: The United States, Italy and Spain supplied acute and convalescent COVID-19 samples. In each case, the material was cDNA or gDNA derived from T cells, B-cell-depleted T cells, or PBMCs.

Authors' analysis steps: Estimates of nucleated cell counts were drawn from the amplification of reference gene primers. The data were produced by immunoSEQ multiplex PCR, yet TCRdb's version contains in-frame clones alone and is incomplete. The V and J calls and clone size were taken over from that table, and D and trimming were inferred from the DNA. The data hold approximately 170,000 clones, with less than 85% observed a single time. The source material was PBMCs or T cells enriched from blood (not recorded which). The clonotype comes from a woman in her forties or fifties who had recovered from COVID-19. This chain joins TRBV28 and TRBJ1-2; D gene uncertain. CDR3: CASRQSGFYGYTF. In DNA form, the CDR3 reads TGTGCCAGCAGACAGTCGGGGTTCTATGGCTACACCTTC.